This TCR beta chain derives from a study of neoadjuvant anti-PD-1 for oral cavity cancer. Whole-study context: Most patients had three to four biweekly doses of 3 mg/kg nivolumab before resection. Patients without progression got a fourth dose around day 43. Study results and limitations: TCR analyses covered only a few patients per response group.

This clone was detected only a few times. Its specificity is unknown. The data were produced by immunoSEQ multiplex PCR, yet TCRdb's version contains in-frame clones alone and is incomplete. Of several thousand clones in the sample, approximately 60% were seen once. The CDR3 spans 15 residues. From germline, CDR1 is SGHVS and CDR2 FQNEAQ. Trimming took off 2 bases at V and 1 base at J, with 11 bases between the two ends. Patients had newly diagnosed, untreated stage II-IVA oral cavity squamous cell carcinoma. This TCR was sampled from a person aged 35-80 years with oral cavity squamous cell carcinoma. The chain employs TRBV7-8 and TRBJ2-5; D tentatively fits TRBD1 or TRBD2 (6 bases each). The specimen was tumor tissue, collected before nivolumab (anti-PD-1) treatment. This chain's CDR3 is CASSLNRGPQETQYF. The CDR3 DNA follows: TGTGCCAGCAGCTTAAATCGGGGGCCCCAAGAGACCCAGTACTTC.